The present TCR beta chain was sequenced within a study of vaccination and CD4 T cells after COVID-19. On the study more broadly: A vaccine, either BNT162b2 or mRNA-1273, was given to participants in two doses. The post-COVID sampling time was a median 101 days after diagnosis, ranging from 35 to 161.

The sample's treatment: 10-day PBMC culture with coronavirus spike peptide pools or control peptides (ViraFEST assay). The unexposed donor provided CD4+ T cells, which were taken before the COVID-19 pandemic (2011-2018). ViraFEST stimulated the growth of antigen-specific T cells using peptide pools and subsequently profiled their TCRs by sequencing. The Oncomine TCR Beta short-read assay sequenced DNA from cultured CD4+ T cells. Genomic DNA was isolated from CD4+ T cells that had been cultured. TCRdb passed the PCR reads through MiXCR, listing each CDR3 protein once. This sample has around 2,500 distinct CDR3 sequences, with approximately 39% found just once. The CDR3 sequence is 14 residues long. Germline CDR1 SGHTA, CDR2 FQGNSA. V was clipped by 8 bases and J by 2 bases; unmatched bases: 9. This clonotype was recorded only once. The antigen is undetermined.

Material: CD4+ T cells from blood, cultured in vitro. The chain carries TRBV7-2 and TRBJ2-7, with 7 bases matching TRBD2. This TCR came from a human donor in good health. The CDR3 is CASCSGLGAYEQYF. CDR3 coding DNA: TGTGCCAGCTGTAGCGGGTTGGGGGCCTACGAGCAGTACTTC.